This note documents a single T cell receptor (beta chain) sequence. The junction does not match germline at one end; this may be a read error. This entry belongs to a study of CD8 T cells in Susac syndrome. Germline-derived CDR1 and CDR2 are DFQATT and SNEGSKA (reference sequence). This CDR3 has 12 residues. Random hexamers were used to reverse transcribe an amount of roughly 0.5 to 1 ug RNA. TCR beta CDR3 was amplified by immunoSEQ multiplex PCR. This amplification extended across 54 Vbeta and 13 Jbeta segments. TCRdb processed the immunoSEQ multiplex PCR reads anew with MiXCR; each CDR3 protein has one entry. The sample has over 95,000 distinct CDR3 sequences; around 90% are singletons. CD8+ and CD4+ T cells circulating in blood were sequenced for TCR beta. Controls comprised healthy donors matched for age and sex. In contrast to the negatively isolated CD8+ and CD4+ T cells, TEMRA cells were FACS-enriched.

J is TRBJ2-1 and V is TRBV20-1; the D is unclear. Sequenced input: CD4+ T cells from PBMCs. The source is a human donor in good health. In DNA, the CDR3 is TGCAGTGCTAGAGATCCCGTAAATGAGCATTTCTTC. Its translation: CSARDPVNEHFF.